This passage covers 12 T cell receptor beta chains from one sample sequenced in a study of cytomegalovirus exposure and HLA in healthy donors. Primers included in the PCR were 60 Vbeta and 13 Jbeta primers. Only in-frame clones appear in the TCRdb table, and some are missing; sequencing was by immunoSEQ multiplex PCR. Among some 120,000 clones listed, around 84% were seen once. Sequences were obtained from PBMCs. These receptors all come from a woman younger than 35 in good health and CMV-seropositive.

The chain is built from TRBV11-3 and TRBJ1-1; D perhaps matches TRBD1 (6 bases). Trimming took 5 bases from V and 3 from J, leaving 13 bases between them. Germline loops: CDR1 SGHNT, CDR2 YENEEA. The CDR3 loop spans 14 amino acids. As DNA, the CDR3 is TGTGCCAGCAGCGAGGGGGGGTTGGACACTGAAGCTTTCTTT. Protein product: CASSEGGLDTEAFF.

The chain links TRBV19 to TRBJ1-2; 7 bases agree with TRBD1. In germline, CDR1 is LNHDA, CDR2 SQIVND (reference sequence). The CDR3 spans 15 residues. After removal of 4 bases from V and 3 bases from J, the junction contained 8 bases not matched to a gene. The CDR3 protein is CASSRQGWADYGYTF. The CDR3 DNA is TGTGCCAGTAGTAGACAGGGATGGGCTGACTATGGCTACACCTTC.

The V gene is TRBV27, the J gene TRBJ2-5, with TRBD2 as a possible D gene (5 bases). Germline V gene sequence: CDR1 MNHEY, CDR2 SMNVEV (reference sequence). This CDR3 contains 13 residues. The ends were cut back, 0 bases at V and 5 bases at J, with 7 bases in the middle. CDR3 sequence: CASSLSDLETQYF. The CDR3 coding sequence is TGTGCCAGCAGTTTATCGGACTTGGAGACCCAGTACTTC.

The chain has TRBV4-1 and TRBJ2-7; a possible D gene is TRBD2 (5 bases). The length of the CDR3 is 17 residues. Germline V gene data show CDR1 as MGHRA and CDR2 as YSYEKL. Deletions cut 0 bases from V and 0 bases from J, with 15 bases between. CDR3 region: CASSQDDRTGSSYEQYF. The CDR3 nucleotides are TGCGCCAGCAGCCAAGATGATAGGACGGGGAGCTCCTACGAGCAGTACTTC.

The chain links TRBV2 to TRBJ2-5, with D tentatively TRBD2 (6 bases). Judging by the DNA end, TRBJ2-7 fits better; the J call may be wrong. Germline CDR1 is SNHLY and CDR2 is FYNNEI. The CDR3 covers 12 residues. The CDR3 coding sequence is TGTGCCGTACGCGGGACTCTCGACGAGCAGTACTTC. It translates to CAVRGTLDEQYF.

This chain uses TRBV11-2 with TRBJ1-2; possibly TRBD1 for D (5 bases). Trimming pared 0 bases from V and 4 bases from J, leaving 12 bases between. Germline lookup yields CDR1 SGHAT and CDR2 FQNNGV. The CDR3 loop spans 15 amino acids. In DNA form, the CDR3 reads TGTGCCAGCAGCTTAGATGCAGGGTGGGGCTATGGCTACACCTTC. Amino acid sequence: CASSLDAGWGYGYTF.

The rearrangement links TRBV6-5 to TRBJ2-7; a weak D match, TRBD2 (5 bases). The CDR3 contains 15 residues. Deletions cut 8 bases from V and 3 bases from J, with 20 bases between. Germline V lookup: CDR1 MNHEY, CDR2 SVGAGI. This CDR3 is CASSSRPGLYYEQYF. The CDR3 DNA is TGTGCCAGCTCTTCCCGACCTGGACTGTACTACGAGCAGTACTTC.

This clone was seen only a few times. The CDR3 DNA reads as TGTGCCAGCAGTGTGCAGGGGGACAGTTTCACAGATACGCAGTATTTT. Its protein product is CASSVQGDSFTDTQYF. The rearrangement uses TRBV25-1 and TRBJ2-3, with 7 bases that match TRBD1. Germline V CDR1 and CDR2: MGHDK, SYGVNS. With V trimmed by 4 bases and J by 2 bases, 9 bases remained unmatched. The CDR3 runs to 16 residues.

In DNA, the CDR3 is TGTGCCACCAGCAGAGTAGGCGGGGGAGGGACAGATACGCAGTATTTT. This codes for CATSRVGGGGTDTQYF. The J gene is TRBJ2-3, the V gene TRBV15; 7 bases are a match to TRBD2. The CDR3 loop spans 16 amino acids. Trimming at V came to 1 base and at J to 3 bases, leaving 7 bases not matched to a gene. Germline lookup yields CDR1 LNHNV and CDR2 YYDKDF (reference sequence).

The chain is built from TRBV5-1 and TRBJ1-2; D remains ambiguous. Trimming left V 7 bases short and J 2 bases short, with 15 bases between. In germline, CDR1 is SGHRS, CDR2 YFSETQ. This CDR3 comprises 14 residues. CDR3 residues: CASANGVSNYGYTF. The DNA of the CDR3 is TGCGCCAGCGCGAACGGGGTTTCCAACTATGGCTACACCTTC.

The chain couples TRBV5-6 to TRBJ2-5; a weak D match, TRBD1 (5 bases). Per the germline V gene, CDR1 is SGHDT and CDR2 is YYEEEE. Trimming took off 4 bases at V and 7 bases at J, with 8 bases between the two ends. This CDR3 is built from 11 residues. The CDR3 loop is CASSIRGTQYF. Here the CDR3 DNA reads TGTGCCAGCAGCATTAGGGGGACCCAGTACTTC.

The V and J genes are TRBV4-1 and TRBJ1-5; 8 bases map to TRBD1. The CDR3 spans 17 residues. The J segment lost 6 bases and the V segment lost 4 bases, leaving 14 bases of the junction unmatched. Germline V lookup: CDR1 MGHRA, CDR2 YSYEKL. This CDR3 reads CASSPRAETGASQPQHF. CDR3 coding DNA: TGCGCCAGCAGCCCGCGCGCCGAGACAGGGGCTTCTCAGCCCCAGCATTTT.